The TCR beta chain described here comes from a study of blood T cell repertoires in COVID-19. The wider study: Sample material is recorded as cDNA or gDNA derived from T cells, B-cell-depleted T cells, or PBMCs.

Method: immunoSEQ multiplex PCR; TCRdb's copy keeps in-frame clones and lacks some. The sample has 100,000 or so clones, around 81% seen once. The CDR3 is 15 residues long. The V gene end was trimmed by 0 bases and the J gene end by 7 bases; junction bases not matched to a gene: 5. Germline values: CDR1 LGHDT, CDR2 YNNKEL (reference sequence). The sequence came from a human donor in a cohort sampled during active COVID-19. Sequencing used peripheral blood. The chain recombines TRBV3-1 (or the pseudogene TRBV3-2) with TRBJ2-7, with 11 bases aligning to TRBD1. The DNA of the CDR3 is TGTGCCAGCAGCCAAGATCCGGACAGGGGGCGTGAGCAGTACTTC. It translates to CASSQDPDRGREQYF.